The entry below gives a single T cell receptor (beta chain) sequence along with its context. Its antigen is unidentified. The CDR3 spans 14 residues. CDR1 SNHLY and CDR2 FYNNEI come from the germline V gene. Reanalyzing the 5' RACE reads, TCRdb keeps one entry per CDR3 protein, without DNA. Recorded here are around 150,000 distinct CDR3 sequences; the top ten clones represent 2% to 2.5%. This entry comes from a study of monozygotic twins with inflammatory bowel disease. Study observations and caveats: Twin concordance left repertoire similarity unchanged, with limited power a possible explanation for this lack of difference. People with IBD had fewer clonotypes in common with others than healthy twins did, especially with disease activity.

The chain couples TRBV2 to TRBJ1-5. The sample taken for sequencing was blood. This TCR came from a human donor with ulcerative colitis or Crohn's disease, or a healthy co-twin of an affected twin (not recorded which). The CDR3 protein is CASRTGLSNQPQHF.